The 23 T cell receptor beta chains reported below all come from one sample, sequenced in a study of T cell changes during pregnancy in multiple sclerosis. Sequencing was performed with immunoSEQ multiplex PCR; in TCRdb, only in-frame clones are kept and a portion is missing. The sample has 79,000 or so clones; around 90% are singletons. This specimen consisted of peripheral blood, obtained in the first trimester of pregnancy. The source of these receptors is a female donor in good health, enrolled as a control in a pregnancy study.

This chain connects TRBV6-5 to TRBJ2-1; 11 positions agree with TRBD1. CDR3 length equals 16 residues. Germline trimming cut 2 bases from V and 7 bases from J; bases unmatched to any gene: 7. Germline assignment: CDR1 MNHEY and CDR2 SVGAGI. The chain's CDR3 is CASSYTSGTGGNEQFF. The CDR3 DNA reads TGTGCCAGCAGTTACACCTCCGGGACAGGGGGGAATGAGCAGTTCTTC.

The V and J genes are TRBV4-1 and TRBJ2-6; D not certain. The germline V and J ends were trimmed by 0 bases and 0 bases, with 12 bases remaining between them. The CDR3 length is 18 residues. From germline, CDR1 is MGHRA and CDR2 YSYEKL. Here the CDR3 reads CASSQEARLASGANVLTF. The CDR3 coding sequence is TGCGCCAGCAGCCAAGAAGCCAGACTCGCCTCTGGGGCCAACGTCCTGACTTTC.

This clone was found a few times. The chain joins TRBV19 to TRBJ1-5; the D is unclear. The germline CDR1 and CDR2 sequences are LNHDA and SQIVND (reference sequence). This CDR3 region has 15 residues. V dropped 2 bases and J dropped 2 bases, with 10 bases sitting between them. CDR3 DNA: TGTGCCAGTAGTATACCCGGGATTGGCAATCAGCCCCAGCATTTT. Its protein product is CASSIPGIGNQPQHF.

To note about this clone: Other DNA sequences in the same sample also yield this CDR3. The rearrangement joins TRBV27 to TRBJ1-6, with 10 positions matching TRBD1. From germline, CDR1 is MNHEY and CDR2 SMNVEV (reference sequence). The CDR3 length is 14 residues. After removal of 4 bases from V and 7 bases from J, the junction contained 1 base not matched to a gene. CDR3 in amino acids: CASSSGQGNSPLHF. DNA for the CDR3: TGTGCCAGCAGTTCGGGACAGGGGAATTCACCCCTCCACTTT.

This chain joins TRBV7-3 and TRBJ2-1, with TRBD2 as a possible D gene (5 bases). The ends were cut back, 0 bases at V and 5 bases at J, with 14 bases in the middle. This CDR3 region has 16 residues. CDR1 and CDR2 from the germline V gene are SGHTA and FQGTGA. CDR3 DNA sequence: TGTGCCAGCAGCTTAACGAGCGGCCAAATCGACAATGAGCAGTTCTTC. This translates into CASSLTSGQIDNEQFF.

V is TRBV11-2 and J is TRBJ1-1; 9 nucleotides align to TRBD1. CDR1 is SGHAT, CDR2 FQNNGV, per germline. J gave up 3 bases and V 5 bases, and 7 bases lay outside the gene matches. The CDR3 is 15 residues long. CDR3 amino acids: CASSPITGGYTEAFF. The CDR3 DNA reads TGTGCCAGCAGCCCTATAACAGGGGGCTACACTGAAGCTTTCTTT.

The chain uses TRBV19 and TRBJ1-2; weak D call: TRBD1 (5 bases). Germline CDR1 and CDR2: LNHDA and SQIVND (reference sequence). The CDR3 is 15 residues long. V was clipped by 5 bases and J by 3 bases, with 16 bases between them. CDR3 sequence (DNA): TGTGCCAGTAGTGCGCAAGAGGCGGGGGACTATGGCTACACCTTC. Protein product: CASSAQEAGDYGYTF.

This clone was seen just once. This chain uses TRBV27 with TRBJ1-2, with 9 nucleotides matching TRBD1. The CDR3 length is 12 residues. Germline assignment: CDR1 MNHEY and CDR2 SMNVEV (reference sequence). V trimming: 11 bases; J trimming: 8 bases; junction bases outside the gene matches: 9. In DNA, the CDR3 is TGTGCCGCCCGGACAGGGGTGGCCGGCTACACCTTC. The encoded protein is CAARTGVAGYTF.

Comment on this clone: This same CDR3 is encoded by further DNA sequences in the sample. The J gene is TRBJ2-7, the V gene TRBV7-2; 13 nucleotides agree with TRBD2. The CDR3 runs 15 residues. Unmatched junction bases numbered 4, after V lost 5 bases and J lost 3 bases. CDR1 is SGHTA and CDR2 is FQGNSA in the germline V gene. The CDR3 loop reads CASSPRTSGGYEQYF. As DNA, the CDR3 is TGTGCCAGCAGCCCCCGGACTAGCGGGGGCTACGAGCAGTACTTC.

This clone was found a few times. The chain employs TRBV4-2 and TRBJ1-5; 8 nucleotides align to TRBD1. CDR3 length: 15 amino acids. Germline CDR1 reads LGHNA; CDR2 reads YNFKEQ. Losses at the gene ends were 4 bases for V and 2 bases for J; bases not matched to a gene: 4. CDR3 coding DNA: TGTGCCAGCAGCCTGTCGGGACAGGGCAATCAGCCCCAGCATTTT. Encoded protein: CASSLSGQGNQPQHF.

The chain combines TRBV30 with TRBJ1-2; 7 nucleotides agree with TRBD1. The CDR3 covers 14 residues. V lost 2 bases and J lost 4; bases outside the gene matches: 7. Germline loops: CDR1 GTSNPN, CDR2 SVGIG (reference sequence). The CDR3 protein is CAWSYPGTVYGYTF. CDR3 nucleotide sequence: TGTGCCTGGAGTTACCCTGGGACAGTCTATGGCTACACCTTC.

J is TRBJ2-5 and V is TRBV30, with D possibly being TRBD2 (5 bases). V gave up 4 bases and J gave up 2 bases, with 11 bases separating them. Germline V gene data show CDR1 as GTSNPN and CDR2 as SVGIG (reference sequence). This CDR3 spans 13 amino acids. CDR3 DNA: TGTGCCTGGAAGGTTAGAGGGCAAGAGACCCAGTACTTC. Its translation: CAWKVRGQETQYF.

The genes are TRBV7-2 and TRBJ2-3; TRBD1 might be the D (6 bases). Germline values: CDR1 SGHTA, CDR2 FQGNSA. The CDR3 is 14 amino acids. V was cut by 1 base and J by 4 bases, with 9 bases left in between. The CDR3 region is CASSLDRAPDTQYF. The CDR3, as DNA: TGTGCCAGCAGCTTAGACAGGGCTCCAGATACGCAGTATTTT. The variable domain in full, with the rest retrieved from reference TRBV7-2 and TRBJ2-3, is GAGVSQSPSNKVTEKGKDVELRCDPISGHTALYWYRQSLGQGLEFLIYFQGNSAPDKSGLPSDRFSAERTGGSVSTLTIQRTQQEDSAVYLCASSLDRAPDTQYFGPGTRLTVL.

This chain links TRBV29-1 with TRBJ1-2; 10 bases fit TRBD1. Germline trimming cut 6 bases from V and 7 bases from J; bases unmatched to any gene: 2. Germline lookup yields CDR1 SQVTM and CDR2 ANQGSEA. The CDR3 runs 11 residues. The CDR3 DNA is TGCAGCGTGGGGACAGGGGCTGGCTACACCTTC. This gives the protein CSVGTGAGYTF.

The chain is built from TRBV29-1 and TRBJ2-3; 7 positions agree with TRBD2. The V gene end was trimmed by 7 bases and the J gene end by 2 bases; junction bases not matched to a gene: 9. Germline lookup yields CDR1 SQVTM and CDR2 ANQGSEA. This CDR3 has 14 residues. This chain's CDR3 is CSADHSGTTDTQYF. The CDR3 DNA is TGCAGCGCCGATCACAGCGGGACCACAGATACGCAGTATTTT.

This chain links TRBV9 with TRBJ2-2; unclear D gene. The germline gives CDR1 SGDLS, CDR2 YYNGEE. Trimming removed 3 bases at V and 6 bases at J, with 12 bases between. This CDR3 region has 14 residues. CDR3 sequence: CASSERSPAGELFF. CDR3 coding DNA: TGTGCCAGCAGCGAGCGTAGTCCCGCCGGGGAGCTGTTTTTT.

V and J are TRBV4-3 and TRBJ1-1; 7 bases agree with TRBD1. Trimming at V came to 0 bases and at J to 10 bases, leaving 11 bases not matched to a gene. The CDR3 loop spans 15 amino acids. Germline CDR1 reads LGHNA; CDR2 reads YSLEER. CDR3 amino acids: CASSQDTGVDTAAFF. In DNA form, the CDR3 reads TGCGCCAGCAGCCAAGATACAGGGGTTGATACGGCAGCTTTCTTT.

The chain has TRBV7-2 and TRBJ1-5; no definite D call. V dropped 5 bases and J dropped 1 base, with 9 bases sitting between them. The length of the CDR3 is 14 residues. Germline V lookup: CDR1 SGHTA, CDR2 FQGNSA. CDR3 coding DNA: TGTGCCAGCAGCCCAGCGGGGAGCAATCAGCCCCAGCATTTT. Encoded protein: CASSPAGSNQPQHF.

This sequence joins TRBV6-6 and TRBJ2-7; TRBD2 is a possible D gene (7 bases). This CDR3 comprises 11 residues. Germline V lookup: CDR1 MNHNY, CDR2 SVGAGI (reference sequence). The V and J ends lost 8 bases and 7 bases respectively, with 12 bases between them. The CDR3 bases are TGTGCCAGCCAGGGAGGGGGGGAGCAGTACTTC. It translates to CASQGGGEQYF.

The chain carries TRBV2 and TRBJ1-1, with 9 positions matching TRBD1. The germline CDR1 and CDR2 sequences are SNHLY and FYNNEI. J was trimmed by 4 bases and V by 6 bases; bases with no gene match: 3. The CDR3 runs 13 residues. The CDR3 reads CASSRTGATEAFF. In DNA form, the CDR3 reads TGTGCCAGCAGCCGGACAGGGGCCACTGAAGCTTTCTTT.

This chain connects TRBV9 to TRBJ2-5, with 12 bases that match TRBD1. This CDR3 has 15 residues. Trimming took 6 bases from V and 5 from J; bases not matched to a gene: 8. Germline V gene data show CDR1 as SGDLS and CDR2 as YYNGEE. In DNA, the CDR3 is TGTGCCAGCAACCTCGGGACAGGGGGCGGGGAGACCCAGTACTTC. Protein: CASNLGTGGGETQYF.

Comment on this clone: A much larger clone differs from this one at a single base, so this may be a read error. This chain links TRBV7-8 with TRBJ2-5; TRBD2 matches 8 bases. The length of the CDR3 is 13 residues. V trimming: 4 bases; J trimming: 5 bases; junction bases outside the gene matches: 3. Germline assignment: CDR1 SGHVS and CDR2 FQNEAQ. CDR3 sequence reads: CASSSTSVETQYF. The CDR3 nucleotides are TGTGCCAGCAGCTCGACTAGCGTGGAGACCCAGTACTTC.

V usage is TRBV7-3 and J usage is TRBJ2-1; 8 positions match TRBD2. The CDR3 runs to 15 residues. Losses at the gene ends were 2 bases for V and 4 bases for J; bases not matched to a gene: 4. Germline loops: CDR1 SGHTA, CDR2 FQGTGA. CDR3 DNA sequence: TGTGCCAGCAGCTTAGGCCGGGGGGGGTACAATGAGCAGTTCTTC. Residues: CASSLGRGGYNEQFF.